Shown below are 9 T cell receptor beta chains from a single sample sequenced in a study of cytotoxic CD8 clonotypes in ibrutinib-treated CLL. TCRdb's table, derived via immunoSEQ multiplex PCR, lists solely in-frame clones and lacks some. The sample yields fewer than 400,000 clones, roughly two thirds seen once. This specimen was PBMCs, taken after 36 months of ibrutinib treatment. The receptors derive from a human donor with chronic lymphocytic leukemia.

V usage is TRBV5-1 and J usage is TRBJ2-2; D gene unclear. Germline CDR1 and CDR2: SGHRS and YFSETQ. V was cut by 4 bases and J by 4 bases, with 5 bases left in between. The CDR3 length is 12 residues. CDR3: CASSILTGELFF. DNA for the CDR3: TGCGCCAGCAGCATACTCACCGGGGAGCTGTTTTTT.

This clone was counted once. V and J are TRBV11-2 and TRBJ2-7, with 9 bases matching TRBD1. The CDR3 is 15 amino acids. V was pared by 1 base and J by 2 bases, with 3 bases of the junction left unmatched. Germline V gene lookup returns CDR1 SGHAT and CDR2 FQNNGV. The CDR3 loop reads CASSLVGTGTYEQYF. CDR3 coding DNA: TGTGCCAGCAGCTTAGTCGGGACAGGGACCTACGAGCAGTACTTC. Full variable domain (remainder filled in from reference TRBV11-2 and TRBJ2-7): EAGVAQSPRYKIIEKRQSVAFWCNPISGHATLYWYQQILGQGPKLLIQFQNNGVVDDSQLPKDRFSAERLKGVDSTLKIQPAKLEDSAVYLCASSLVGTGTYEQYFGPGTRLTVT.

This clone was counted a single time. The rearrangement joins TRBV10-3 to TRBJ1-2; a possible D gene is TRBD1 (6 bases). Germline loops: CDR1 ENHRY, CDR2 SYGVKD. V gave up 11 bases and J gave up 6 bases, with 16 bases separating them. This CDR3 has 12 amino acids. This chain's CDR3 is CAAGAGDNGYTF. The CDR3 nucleotides are TGTGCCGCCGGGGCAGGGGACAATGGCTACACCTTC.

The rearrangement uses TRBV7-7 and TRBJ2-6; D may be TRBD2 (5 bases). CDR1 is SSHAT and CDR2 is FNYEAQ in the germline V gene (reference sequence). V was shortened by 5 bases and J by 2 bases, with 10 bases between the two germline ends. The CDR3 extends over 15 amino acids. The CDR3 sequence is CASSRGGPGANVLTF. Here the CDR3 DNA reads TGTGCCAGCAGCCGTGGAGGTCCTGGGGCCAACGTCCTGACTTTC.

This rearrangement joins TRBV29-1 to TRBJ1-1; possible D gene TRBD1, 6 bases. Trimming removed 6 bases at V and 4 bases at J, with 18 bases between. The CDR3 extends over 14 amino acids. Germline V gene lookup returns CDR1 SQVTM and CDR2 ANQGSEA. The CDR3 spells CSVQAQRGGTEAFF. The CDR3 DNA reads TGCAGCGTCCAAGCCCAGAGAGGGGGCACTGAAGCTTTCTTT.

The rearrangement uses TRBV5-6 and TRBJ1-5, with 8 bases aligning to TRBD1. The CDR3 totals 15 residues. V shed 3 bases and J 7 bases; nucleotides not matched to a gene: 9. Germline V gene lookup returns CDR1 SGHDT and CDR2 YYEEEE. The CDR3 coding sequence is TGTGCCAGCAGCTACGGACAGGGAGTGAACCAGCCCCAGCATTTT. This codes for CASSYGQGVNQPQHF.

This chain links TRBV25-1 with TRBJ1-2; TRBD1 aligns across 7 bases. The CDR3 has 13 amino acids. Trimming took 6 bases from V and 5 from J; bases not matched to a gene: 6. Germline CDR1 is MGHDK and CDR2 is SYGVNS. The CDR3 coding sequence is TGTGCCAGCAGCCTCGGGACAGCGTATGGCTACACCTTC. The encoded protein is CASSLGTAYGYTF.

The chain links TRBV19 to TRBJ2-1; 10 bases match TRBD2. The trim removed 2 bases at V and 10 bases at J, leaving 2 bases unmatched. CDR1 LNHDA and CDR2 SQIVND come from the germline V gene (reference sequence). The CDR3 spans 13 residues. CDR3 coding DNA: TGTGCCAGTAGTATAACTAGCGGGGCCGAGCAGTTCTTC. The encoded protein is CASSITSGAEQFF. The full variable domain, its missing parts supplied by reference TRBV19 and TRBJ2-1, is DGGITQSPKYLFRKEGQNVTLSCEQNLNHDAMYWYRQDPGQGLRLIYYSQIVNDFQKGDIAEGYSVSREKKESFPLTVTSAQKNPTAFYLCASSITSGAEQFFGPGTRLTVL.

The chain links TRBV19 to TRBJ1-4; D is ambiguous. This CDR3 is built from 13 residues. Germline V gene sequence: CDR1 LNHDA, CDR2 SQIVND (reference sequence). Trimming removed 1 base from V and 8 bases from J, with 8 bases in between. This CDR3 is CASSIVVREKLFF. The DNA of the CDR3 is TGTGCCAGTAGTATAGTAGTCAGGGAAAAACTGTTTTTT.